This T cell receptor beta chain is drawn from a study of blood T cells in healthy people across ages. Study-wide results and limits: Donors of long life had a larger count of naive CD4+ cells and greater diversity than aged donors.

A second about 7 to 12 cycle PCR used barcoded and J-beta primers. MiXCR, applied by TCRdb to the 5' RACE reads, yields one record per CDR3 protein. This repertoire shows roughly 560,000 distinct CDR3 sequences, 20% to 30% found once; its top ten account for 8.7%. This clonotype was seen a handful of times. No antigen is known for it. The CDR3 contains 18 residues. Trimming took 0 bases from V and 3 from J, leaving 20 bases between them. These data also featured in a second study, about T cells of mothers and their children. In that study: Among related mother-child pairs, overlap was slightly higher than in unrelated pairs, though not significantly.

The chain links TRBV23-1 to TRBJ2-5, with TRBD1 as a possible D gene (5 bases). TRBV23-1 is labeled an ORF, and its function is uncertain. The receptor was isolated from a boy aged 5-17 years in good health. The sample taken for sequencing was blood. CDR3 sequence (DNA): TGCGCCAGCAGTCAATCGGGCAGGGTTAGAATCTTGGAAGAGACCCAGTACTTC. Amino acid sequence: CASSQSGRVRILEETQYF.